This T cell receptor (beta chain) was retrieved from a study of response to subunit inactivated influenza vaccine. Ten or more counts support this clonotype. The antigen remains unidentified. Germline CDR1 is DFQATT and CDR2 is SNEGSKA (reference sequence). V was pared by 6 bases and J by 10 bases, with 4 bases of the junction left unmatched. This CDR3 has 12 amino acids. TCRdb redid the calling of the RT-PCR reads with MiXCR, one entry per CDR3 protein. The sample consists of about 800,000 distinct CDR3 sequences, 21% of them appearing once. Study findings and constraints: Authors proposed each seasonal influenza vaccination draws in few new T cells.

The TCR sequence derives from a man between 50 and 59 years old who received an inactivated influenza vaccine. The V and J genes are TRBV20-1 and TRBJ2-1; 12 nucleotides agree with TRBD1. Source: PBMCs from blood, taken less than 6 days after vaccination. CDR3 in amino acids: CSAWDRGREQFF. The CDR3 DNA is TGCAGTGCCTGGGACAGGGGGCGGGAGCAGTTCTTC.